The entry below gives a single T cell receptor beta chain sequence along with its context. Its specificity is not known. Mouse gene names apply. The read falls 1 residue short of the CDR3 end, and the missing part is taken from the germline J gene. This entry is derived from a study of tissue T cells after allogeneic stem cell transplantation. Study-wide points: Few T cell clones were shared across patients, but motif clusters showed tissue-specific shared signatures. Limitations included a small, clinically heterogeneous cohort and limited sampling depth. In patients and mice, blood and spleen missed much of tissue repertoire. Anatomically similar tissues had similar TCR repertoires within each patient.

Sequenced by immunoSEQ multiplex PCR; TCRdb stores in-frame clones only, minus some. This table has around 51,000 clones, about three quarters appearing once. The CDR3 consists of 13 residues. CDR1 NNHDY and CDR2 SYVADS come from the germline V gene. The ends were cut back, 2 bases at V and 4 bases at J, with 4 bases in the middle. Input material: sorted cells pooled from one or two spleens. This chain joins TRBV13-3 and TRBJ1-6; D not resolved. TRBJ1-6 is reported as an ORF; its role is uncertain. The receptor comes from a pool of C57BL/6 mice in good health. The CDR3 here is CASSEEYNSPLYF. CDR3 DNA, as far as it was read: TGTGCCAGCAGTGAAGAATATAATTCGCCCCTCTAC.